What follows are 17 T cell receptor beta chains derived from one specimen sequenced in a study of OX40 agonist ivuxolimab in advanced cancers. Sequenced by immunoSEQ multiplex PCR; TCRdb stores in-frame clones only, minus some. The data hold fewer than 55,000 clones, with over 70% observed a single time. This material consisted of CD4+ or CD8+ T cells sorted from blood, taken in a trial of the OX40 agonist ivuxolimab. The receptors were sampled from an adult with an advanced solid tumor such as melanoma, head and neck, liver or kidney cancer.

The rearrangement joins TRBV2 to TRBJ1-3; perhaps TRBD1 as D (6 bases). The CDR3 has 16 amino acids. Trimming cost V 2 bases and J 4 bases, with 15 bases left between them. Germline V gene data show CDR1 as SNHLY and CDR2 as FYNNEI. The DNA of the CDR3 is TGTGCCAGCAGTGAATCCCCACAGGGTTACGGAAACACCATATATTTT. This encodes CASSESPQGYGNTIYF.

The chain joins TRBV5-1 to TRBJ2-7; 10 bases are a match to TRBD2. Trimming removed 4 bases from V and 6 bases from J; junction bases left unmatched: 19. Germline CDR1 is SGHRS and CDR2 is YFSETQ. The CDR3 totals 18 residues. The CDR3 sequence is CASSLTSGEAVRSLEQYF. CDR3 bases: TGCGCCAGCAGCCTTACTAGCGGGGAGGCCGTGAGATCCCTCGAGCAGTACTTC.

By sample share, this clone is medium-sized. The J gene is TRBJ1-5, the V gene TRBV2; 7 bases line up with TRBD1. V lost 1 base, J lost 9 bases, and 9 bases stayed unmatched. CDR3 length equals 15 residues. The germline gives CDR1 SNHLY, CDR2 FYNNEI. CDR3 region: CASSEGQGDWMPQHF. CDR3 coding DNA: TGTGCCAGCAGTGAAGGCCAGGGGGACTGGATGCCCCAGCATTTT.

This clone has a single count. The chain combines TRBV7-2 with TRBJ1-1; maybe TRBD1 (5 bases). The CDR3 contains 14 residues. V dropped 2 bases and J dropped 5 bases, with 12 bases sitting between them. Germline CDR1 and CDR2: SGHTA and FQGNSA. The CDR3 loop reads CASSLQGGWTEAFF. The CDR3 DNA follows: TGTGCCAGCAGCTTACAGGGAGGGTGGACTGAAGCTTTCTTT.

The rearrangement uses TRBV4-1 and TRBJ2-3, with TRBD2 matching 7 bases. V lost 2 bases, J lost 5 bases, and 4 bases stayed unmatched. Germline CDR1 reads MGHRA; CDR2 reads YSYEKL. The CDR3 is made up of 14 amino acids. The CDR3 sequence is CASSQSGVRDTQYF. For the CDR3, the DNA is TGCGCCAGCAGCCAAAGCGGGGTGAGAGATACGCAGTATTTT.

The chain couples TRBV28 to TRBJ1-3, with TRBD1 matching 9 bases. This CDR3 has 16 residues. V lost 6 bases to trimming and J lost 0 bases; unmatched junction nucleotides: 6. The germline gives CDR1 MDHEN, CDR2 SYDVKM. In DNA, the CDR3 is TGTGCCAGCAGGAGAGGGACAGGGAGCTCTGGAAACACCATATATTTT. Translation: CASRRGTGSSGNTIYF. The complete variable domain, with remaining parts taken from reference TRBV28 and TRBJ1-3, reads DVKVTQSSRYLVKRTGEKVFLECVQDMDHENMFWYRQDPGLGLRLIYFSYDVKMKEKGDIPEGYSVSREKKERFSLILESASTNQTSMYLCASRRGTGSSGNTIYFGEGSWLTVV.

The chain joins TRBV18 to TRBJ1-1; D is ambiguous. Germline CDR1 and CDR2: KGHSH and LQKENI. The CDR3 is made up of 14 amino acids. V lost 3 bases, J lost 3 bases, and 11 bases lay in between. In DNA, the CDR3 is TGTGCCAGCTCACCCCTCACCGGGGACACTGAAGCTTTCTTT. Protein sequence: CASSPLTGDTEAFF.

J is TRBJ1-1 and V is TRBV9; 8 bases fit TRBD1. Germline-derived CDR1 and CDR2 are SGDLS and YYNGEE. J gave up 1 base and V 4 bases, and 9 bases lay outside the gene matches. CDR3 length: 16 residues. This CDR3 reads CASSTRTGRGNTEAFF. Written as DNA, the CDR3 is TGTGCCAGCAGCACCCGGACAGGGCGGGGGAACACTGAAGCTTTCTTT.

V usage is TRBV5-1 and J usage is TRBJ1-3, with D hard to call. Germline V CDR1 and CDR2: SGHRS, YFSETQ. V was shortened by 5 bases and J by 1 base, with 7 bases between the two germline ends. This CDR3 has 13 residues. The CDR3 is CASRESSGNTIYF. DNA for the CDR3: TGCGCCAGCAGAGAATCGTCTGGAAACACCATATATTTT.

CDR3 in amino acids: CARFFDREGNQPQHF. CDR3 DNA sequence: TGTGCCAGATTCTTTGACAGGGAAGGGAATCAGCCCCAGCATTTT. The chain is built from TRBV27 and TRBJ1-5; 7 nucleotides align to TRBD1. Germline CDR1 MNHEY, CDR2 SMNVEV (reference sequence). This CDR3 contains 15 residues. J gave up 4 bases and V 9 bases, and 12 bases lay outside the gene matches.

V usage is TRBV7-8 and J usage is TRBJ1-2; D uncertain. Per germline, CDR1 SGHVS and CDR2 FQNEAQ. This CDR3 comprises 13 residues. V lost 2 bases to trimming and J lost 3 bases, with 7 bases between them. In DNA, the CDR3 is TGTGCCAGCAGCTTAAGTTCCGACTATGGCTACACCTTC. The encoded protein is CASSLSSDYGYTF.

DNA of the CDR3: TGTGCCAGCAGTGAATATGGGGGGCAAGAGACCCAGTACTTC. Translation gives CASSEYGGQETQYF. The genes are TRBV2 and TRBJ2-5, with D perhaps TRBD2 (6 bases). V was pared by 2 bases and J by 2 bases, with 9 bases between. The CDR3 has 14 amino acids. The germline V gene encodes CDR1 SNHLY and CDR2 FYNNEI.

This clone was seen a single time. The rearrangement uses TRBV6-6 and TRBJ1-1, with 9 bases aligning to TRBD1. V gave up 6 bases and J gave up 1 base; unmatched junction bases: 6. The length of the CDR3 is 15 residues. Per germline, CDR1 MNHNY and CDR2 SVGAGI (reference sequence). The CDR3 loop is CASRAPGQGNTEAFF. DNA of the CDR3: TGTGCCAGCAGGGCTCCGGGACAGGGGAACACTGAAGCTTTCTTT.

The chain has TRBV28 and TRBJ2-7; no clear D gene. V was trimmed by 2 bases and J by 1 base, leaving 12 bases between them. Germline V gene sequence: CDR1 MDHEN, CDR2 SYDVKM. The CDR3 is 15 amino acids. CDR3 residues: CASSLTRSLSYEQYF. The CDR3 DNA sequence: TGTGCCAGCAGTTTAACCAGAAGCCTATCCTACGAGCAGTACTTC.

This chain connects TRBV7-2 to TRBJ2-5; 7 positions agree with TRBD2. The CDR3 has 15 residues. Germline loops: CDR1 SGHTA, CDR2 FQGNSA. V dropped 2 bases and J dropped 5; count of bases not matched to a gene: 8. CDR3 nucleotides: TGTGCCAGCAGCTTAATTCAAGCGGGATTCGAGACCCAGTACTTC. Its translation is CASSLIQAGFETQYF.

V and J are TRBV5-4 and TRBJ2-5; D remains ambiguous. This CDR3 comprises 15 residues. V gave up 3 bases and J gave up 2 bases, with 14 bases separating them. Looked up from germline, CDR1 is SGHNT and CDR2 is YYREEE (reference sequence). CDR3 protein: CASSSQSGSQETQYF. The CDR3 bases are TGTGCCAGCAGCTCGCAGTCGGGCTCTCAAGAGACCCAGTACTTC. The whole variable domain, remainder taken from reference TRBV5-4 and TRBJ2-5, is ETGVTQSPTHLIKTRGQQVTLRCSSQSGHNTVSWYQQALGQGPQFIFQYYREEENGRGNFPPRFSGLQFPNYSSELNVNALELDDSALYLCASSSQSGSQETQYFGPGTRLLVL.

The gene calls are TRBV11-2 and TRBJ1-2; the D is unclear. Germline CDR1 and CDR2: SGHAT and FQNNGV. Between the trimmed V and J ends, which lost 5 bases and 3 bases, there was a span of 13 bases. CDR3 length equals 14 residues. CDR3 bases: TGTGCCAGCAGCCCCGGAACCGGGTACTATGGCTACACCTTC. Residues: CASSPGTGYYGYTF.